This is a list of T cell receptor beta chains from one sample in a study of cytomegalovirus exposure and HLA in healthy donors. The protocol was immunoSEQ multiplex PCR, while the TCRdb copy is restricted to in-frame clones and leaves out a portion. The data show 150,000 to 200,000 clones, with roughly 83% seen just once and 1.5% to 2% held by the top ten. The source material was PBMCs. The receptors were gathered from a woman between 45 and 65 years old in good health and CMV-seronegative. Each CDR3 is given with its conserved first and last residue. The order of the fields is clone size, V gene, D gene, CDR3 length, J gene, CDR3 protein, CDR3 DNA. D genes are given only for firm matches. The listing skips clone size in some rows; elsewhere it reads once, few, many or a size class.

NA	TRBV29-1	NA	12	TRBJ2-3	CSAHGSTDTQYF	TGCAGCGCTCACGGGAGCACAGATACGCAGTATTTT
NA	TRBV28	NA	15	TRBJ2-7	CASSFPRGYTYEQYF	TGTGCCAGCAGTTTCCCCCGGGGTTATACCTACGAGCAGTACTTC
NA	TRBV6-5	TRBD1	15	TRBJ2-3	CASSPGTGGTDTQYF	TGTGCCAGCAGTCCCGGGACAGGGGGCACAGATACGCAGTATTTT
NA	TRBV19	NA	13	TRBJ2-7	CASSMGQPYEQYF	TGTGCCAGTAGTATGGGGCAGCCCTACGAGCAGTACTTC
NA	TRBV6-6	TRBD2	16	TRBJ2-4	CASSYGTRGGHDIQYF	TGTGCCAGCAGTTACGGGACTAGAGGGGGACATGACATTCAGTACTTC
NA	TRBV18	NA	12	TRBJ2-3	CASSAAADTQYF	TGTGCCAGCTCAGCCGCGGCAGATACGCAGTATTTT
NA	TRBV6-4	TRBD2	15	TRBJ2-7	CASSESGGGGYEQYF	TGTGCCAGCAGTGAATCGGGAGGGGGTGGTTACGAGCAGTACTTC
NA	TRBV5-1	NA	14	TRBJ1-3	CASSSAGGRNTIYF	TGCGCCAGCAGCAGCGCGGGGGGCAGAAACACCATATATTTT
NA	TRBV18	NA	16	TRBJ2-7	CASSPGVGDKSYEQYF	TGTGCCAGCTCACCGGGTGTGGGGGACAAGTCCTACGAGCAGTACTTC
few	TRBV11-2	NA	14	TRBJ2-7	CASSFGDLAYEQYF	TGTGCCAGCAGCTTCGGGGATCTCGCCTACGAGCAGTACTTC
once	TRBV28	TRBD1	15	TRBJ1-5	CASSPGGGGNQPQHF	TGTGCCAGCAGTCCAGGGGGCGGGGGCAATCAGCCCCAGCATTTT
NA	TRBV13	TRBD1	14	TRBJ1-2	CATRILDRGRGYTF	TGTGCCACCAGAATCCTAGACAGGGGGCGTGGCTACACCTTC
NA	TRBV6-6	TRBD2	15	TRBJ2-1	CASSYPGGVRNEQFF	TGTGCCAGCAGTTACCCCGGGGGGGTGCGAAATGAGCAGTTCTTC
NA	TRBV6-5	TRBD2	16	TRBJ2-5	CASSYSTLAGVETQYF	TGTGCCAGCAGTTACTCGACCCTAGCGGGGGTCGAGACCCAGTACTTC
NA	TRBV2	TRBD1	15	TRBJ2-1	CASSEGTGGFNEQFF	TGTGCCAGCAGTGAGGGGACAGGGGGTTTCAATGAGCAGTTCTTC
NA	TRBV15	TRBD1	16	TRBJ2-7	CATSRDYGTGLYEQYF	TGTGCCACCAGCAGAGATTACGGGACAGGCCTCTACGAGCAGTACTTC
NA	TRBV6-1	NA	15	TRBJ1-1	CAASFVRGRNTEAFF	TGTGCCGCGTCGTTTGTAAGGGGGAGGAACACTGAAGCTTTCTTT
NA	TRBV19	NA	15	TRBJ2-3	CASSSPLRSTDTQYF	TGTGCCAGTAGTAGCCCTCTCCGGAGCACAGATACGCAGTATTTT
once	TRBV6-5	NA	15	TRBJ2-6	CASSYWGTGANVLTF	TGTGCCAGCAGTTACTGGGGCACTGGGGCCAACGTCCTGACTTTC
NA	TRBV11-2	NA	16	TRBJ1-3	CASSLAGTDSGNTIYF	TGTGCCAGCAGCTTAGCTGGGACTGACTCTGGAAACACCATATATTTT
NA	TRBV29-1	TRBD1	16	TRBJ2-7	CSAGQGIVGSPYEQYF	TGCAGCGCCGGACAGGGGATAGTAGGGTCGCCCTACGAGCAGTACTTC
NA	TRBV7-2	TRBD1	16	TRBJ1-1	CASSLKGGRENTEAFF	TGTGCCAGCAGCTTAAAAGGGGGCAGGGAGAACACTGAAGCTTTCTTT
NA	TRBV29-1	TRBD1	15	TRBJ2-7	CSVGASTGLSYEQYF	TGCAGCGTGGGCGCCTCGACAGGGTTATCCTACGAGCAGTACTTC
few	TRBV5-6	NA	17	TRBJ1-2	CASSPRWRLGGNYGYTF	TGTGCCAGCAGCCCCCGGTGGAGGCTAGGTGGTAACTATGGCTACACCTTC
once	TRBV18	NA	15	TRBJ1-5	CASSPTGVSNQPQHF	TGTGCCAGCTCCCCTACAGGAGTTAGCAATCAGCCCCAGCATTTT
NA	TRBV4-1	NA	15	TRBJ1-2	CASSPRPEVYYGYTF	TGTGCCAGCAGCCCGCGACCAGAGGTTTACTATGGCTACACCTTC
NA	TRBV18	TRBD1	16	TRBJ1-4	CASSTGALATNEKLFF	TGTGCCAGCTCGACAGGGGCCCTTGCAACTAATGAAAAACTGTTTTTT
NA	TRBV28	NA	15	TRBJ2-7	CASSIRRDQTYEQYF	TGTGCCAGCAGCATACGGAGGGACCAAACCTACGAGCAGTACTTC
NA	TRBV6-5	TRBD2	15	TRBJ2-2	CASRGAGEVAGELFF	TGTGCCAGCAGGGGAGCGGGAGAGGTGGCCGGGGAGCTGTTTTTT
NA	TRBV10-3	TRBD1	13	TRBJ1-4	CAIRQGRDEKLFF	TGTGCCATCCGACAGGGTCGGGATGAAAAACTGTTTTTT
NA	TRBV7-9	NA	15	TRBJ1-4	CASSLQGSFNEKLFF	TGTGCCAGCAGTCTACAGGGATCTTTTAATGAAAAACTGTTTTTT
NA	TRBV6-5	NA	11	TRBJ2-7	CACSSSYEQYF	TGTGCCTGCAGCAGCTCCTACGAGCAGTACTTC
NA	TRBV7-6	TRBD2	18	TRBJ2-5	CASSPRTSGGGSKETQYF	TGTGCCAGCAGCCCCCGGACTAGCGGGGGGGGTTCAAAAGAGACCCAGTACTTC
NA	TRBV19	TRBD1	13	TRBJ1-2	CASSTTGGGGYTF	TGTGCCAGTAGTACGACAGGGGGCGGTGGCTACACCTTC
NA	TRBV21-1	NA	14	TRBJ2-5	CASRPSGGEETQYF	TGTGCCAGCAGACCCAGTGGGGGGGAAGAGACCCAGTACTTC
NA	TRBV5-1	NA	16	TRBJ1-1	CASSLGLVGGRVEAFF	TGCGCCAGCAGCTTGGGATTGGTGGGGGGTCGCGTCGAGGCTTTCTTT
NA	TRBV7-6	TRBD2	14	TRBJ2-7	CASSLSGAGYEQYF	TGTGCCAGCAGCTTATCGGGAGCGGGGTACGAGCAGTACTTC
NA	TRBV7-9	NA	16	TRBJ2-1	CASSIIDPTGYNEQFF	TGTGCCAGCAGCATAATCGACCCTACAGGCTACAATGAGCAGTTCTTC
NA	TRBV9	NA	12	TRBJ2-1	CASSPNYNEQFF	TGTGCCAGCAGCCCCAACTACAATGAGCAGTTCTTC
NA	TRBV29-1	TRBD2	16	TRBJ2-5	CSVGAGTSGRSETQYF	TGCAGCGTTGGAGCCGGGACTAGCGGGAGAAGTGAGACCCAGTACTTC
NA	TRBV5-1	TRBD2	17	TRBJ2-7	CASSLGLAALRDYEQYF	TGCGCCAGCAGCTTGGGACTAGCGGCCCTGCGAGACTACGAGCAGTACTTC
NA	TRBV5-5	TRBD1	15	TRBJ2-7	CASSFSGTGIYEQYF	TGTGCCAGCAGCTTTAGTGGGACAGGCATCTACGAGCAGTACTTC
once	TRBV10-2	NA	13	TRBJ2-3	CASSEDYTDTQYF	TGCGCCAGCAGTGAGGACTACACAGATACGCAGTATTTT
NA	TRBV7-6	NA	16	TRBJ2-5	CASSLDWTKTAETQYF	TGTGCCAGCAGCTTAGATTGGACTAAGACCGCCGAGACCCAGTACTTC
NA	TRBV27	NA	15	TRBJ2-2	CASSLRGTNTGELFF	TGTGCCAGCAGTTTACGCGGAACAAACACCGGGGAGCTGTTTTTT
NA	TRBV27	NA	13	TRBJ1-2	CASSPQANYGYTF	TGTGCCAGCAGCCCACAGGCTAACTATGGCTACACCTTC
NA	TRBV5-1	NA	11	TRBJ1-2	CASIGGGGYTF	TGCGCCAGCATCGGGGGAGGAGGCTACACCTTC
NA	TRBV7-8	NA	14	TRBJ1-4	CASRTGTTNEKLFF	TGTGCCAGCAGAACAGGGACAACTAATGAAAAACTGTTTTTT
NA	TRBV15	TRBD1	16	TRBJ2-3	CATSTRQGRATDTQYF	TGTGCCACCAGCACCCGACAGGGTCGTGCCACAGATACGCAGTATTTT
NA	TRBV6-6	TRBD1	16	TRBJ2-4	CASSYPGSTGANIQYF	TGTGCCAGCAGTTACCCCGGTTCCACAGGGGCGAACATTCAGTACTTC
few	TRBV30	TRBD1	14	TRBJ1-1	CAWSPDRLNTEAFF	TGTGCCTGGAGTCCGGACAGGCTGAACACTGAAGCTTTCTTT
few	TRBV5-4	NA	14	TRBJ1-2	CASSLVGTTYGYTF	TGTGCCAGCAGCTTGGTGGGGACAACCTATGGCTACACCTTC
NA	TRBV7-3	NA	15	TRBJ2-1	CASSLGRSGYNEQFF	TGTGCCAGCAGCTTGGGTAGATCCGGGTACAATGAGCAGTTCTTC
NA	TRBV29-1	NA	15	TRBJ2-3	CSGHLLADRKDTQYF	TGCAGCGGCCACTTACTAGCGGACAGGAAAGATACGCAGTATTTT
NA	TRBV6-5	NA	14	TRBJ1-2	CASSYMPANYGYTF	TGTGCCAGCAGTTACATGCCAGCTAACTATGGCTACACCTTC
NA	TRBV6-1	TRBD2	15	TRBJ2-3	CASRISGSGTDTQYF	TGTGCCAGCAGGATTAGCGGGAGTGGCACAGATACGCAGTATTTT
NA	TRBV10-3	TRBD2	17	TRBJ2-3	CAISEGRGTRFTDTQYF	TGTGCCATCAGTGAGGGGCGGGGGACGCGCTTCACAGATACGCAGTATTTT
NA	TRBV9	TRBD1	15	TRBJ1-1	CASSPRQGVNTEAFF	TGTGCCAGCAGCCCGCGACAGGGGGTAAACACTGAAGCTTTCTTT
NA	TRBV4-3	TRBD1	16	TRBJ2-3	CASSQDYGTGRDTQYF	TGCGCCAGCAGCCAAGATTACGGGACAGGGCGAGATACGCAGTATTTT
NA	TRBV9	NA	17	TRBJ2-1	CASSVSGTPLAFREQFF	TGTGCCAGCAGCGTCTCGGGGACTCCTCTGGCTTTCCGTGAGCAGTTCTTC